This T cell receptor (beta chain) was obtained from a study of blood T cell repertoires in COVID-19. Study-level information: COVID-19 samples collected from the United States, Italy and Spain covered acute and convalescent phases. PBMCs, B-cell-depleted T cells, or T cells were the source of the cDNA or gDNA that made up the material.

The germline gives CDR1 LGHDT, CDR2 YNNKEL (reference sequence). V shed 2 bases and J shed 11 bases, with 10 bases lying between them. The CDR3 has 13 residues. Original handling: Estimation of nucleated cell counts relied on the amplification of reference gene primers. Here immunoSEQ multiplex PCR was the method, and the copy in TCRdb shows in-frame clones only, minus some. V and J calls and clone size are copied from that table; D and trimming were computed from the DNA. The repertoire holds around 380,000 clones, with roughly 77% as singletons. This clonotype was obtained from a human donor with acute or convalescent COVID-19. The donor label of this sample is uncertain. The chain combines TRBV3-1 (or the pseudogene TRBV3-2) with TRBJ2-6; D gene uncertain. The sequencing sample was made of peripheral blood. The CDR3 reads CASSQRSAYVLTF. In DNA form, the CDR3 reads TGTGCCAGCAGCCAACGTTCAGCGTACGTCCTGACTTTC.